This paragraph covers one TCR beta chain sequence. Relative to the germline gene, one junction end is altered; a read error may explain this. The sample is drawn from a study of early T cells in non-severe SARS-CoV-2 infection. As for the study in general: The authors sequenced bulk RNA from unsorted whole blood, leaving chains unpaired.

CDR1 SGHTA and CDR2 FQGNSA come from the germline V gene. The CDR3 extends over 16 amino acids. The TCR library protocol was used to attach unique molecular identifiers. These identifiers were attached to individual cDNA molecules. TCRdb itself ran the 5' RACE reads through MiXCR, one entry per CDR3 protein. This table holds more than 65,000 distinct CDR3 sequences, around 12% found once. The chain employs TRBV7-2 and TRBJ2-2, with D perhaps TRBD1 or TRBD2 (6 bases each). The origin of this receptor is an adult who was a healthcare worker with PCR-confirmed SARS-CoV-2 infection or an uninfected control (not recorded which). This specimen consisted of whole blood, obtained at baseline. The CDR3: CASSLVSGGRTGELSF. In nucleotides, the CDR3 is TGTGCCAGCAGCTTAGTTTCCGGGGGCCGTACCGGGGAGCTGTCTTTT.